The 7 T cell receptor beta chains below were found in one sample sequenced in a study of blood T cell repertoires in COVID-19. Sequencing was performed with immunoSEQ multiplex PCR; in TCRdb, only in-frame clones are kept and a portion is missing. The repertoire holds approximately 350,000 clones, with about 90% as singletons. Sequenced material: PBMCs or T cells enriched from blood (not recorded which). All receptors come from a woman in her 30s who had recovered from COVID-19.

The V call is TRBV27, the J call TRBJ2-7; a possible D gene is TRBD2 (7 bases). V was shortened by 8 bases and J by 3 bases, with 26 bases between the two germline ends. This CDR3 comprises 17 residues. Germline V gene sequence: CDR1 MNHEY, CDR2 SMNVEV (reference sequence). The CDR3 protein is CASPLPSFRGAIYEQYF. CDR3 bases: TGTGCCAGCCCCCTTCCTAGCTTTCGGGGGGCCATCTACGAGCAGTACTTC.

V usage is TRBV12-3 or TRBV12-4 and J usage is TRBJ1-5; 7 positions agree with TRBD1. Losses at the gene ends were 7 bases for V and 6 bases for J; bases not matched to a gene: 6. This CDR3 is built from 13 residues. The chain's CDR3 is CASTTTGSQPQHF. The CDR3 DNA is TGTGCCAGCACTACGACAGGGAGTCAGCCCCAGCATTTT.

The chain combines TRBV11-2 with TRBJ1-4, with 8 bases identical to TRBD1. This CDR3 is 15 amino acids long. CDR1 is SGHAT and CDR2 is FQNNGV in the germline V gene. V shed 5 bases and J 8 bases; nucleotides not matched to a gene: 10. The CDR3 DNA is TGTGCCAGCAGCCCAGGGGGCGGTGGAGAGGAAAAACTGTTTTTT. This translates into CASSPGGGGEEKLFF.

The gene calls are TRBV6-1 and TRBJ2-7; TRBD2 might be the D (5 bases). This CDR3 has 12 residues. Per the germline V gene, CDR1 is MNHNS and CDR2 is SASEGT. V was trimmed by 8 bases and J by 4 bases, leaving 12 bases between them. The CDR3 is CASWGTSYEQYF. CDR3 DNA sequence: TGTGCCAGCTGGGGTACTAGTTACGAGCAGTACTTC.

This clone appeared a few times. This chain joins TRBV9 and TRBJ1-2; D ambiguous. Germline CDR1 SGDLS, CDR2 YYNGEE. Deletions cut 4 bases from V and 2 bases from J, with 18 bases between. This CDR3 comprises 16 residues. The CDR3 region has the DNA TGTGCCAGCAGCCCCCTCAGTGGGTCCAGGAACTATGGCTACACCTTC. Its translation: CASSPLSGSRNYGYTF.

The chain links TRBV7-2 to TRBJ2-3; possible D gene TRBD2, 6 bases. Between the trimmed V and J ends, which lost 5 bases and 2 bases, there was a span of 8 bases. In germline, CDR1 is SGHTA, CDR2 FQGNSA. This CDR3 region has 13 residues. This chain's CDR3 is CASSREFTDTQYF. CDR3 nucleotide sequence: TGTGCCAGCAGCCGGGAGTTCACAGATACGCAGTATTTT.

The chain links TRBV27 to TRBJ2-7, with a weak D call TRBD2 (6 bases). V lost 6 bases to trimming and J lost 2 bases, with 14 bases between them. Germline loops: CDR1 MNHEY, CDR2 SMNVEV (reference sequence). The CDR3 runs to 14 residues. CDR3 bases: TGTGCCAGCAGACCTACACGGAGGGCCTACGAGCAGTACTTC. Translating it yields CASRPTRRAYEQYF.